These 8 T cell receptor beta chains were sequenced from one sample in a study of cytomegalovirus exposure and HLA in healthy donors. The PCR contained 60 Vbeta and 13 Jbeta primers. The repertoire was sequenced with immunoSEQ multiplex PCR; TCRdb's copy has only in-frame clones and lacks some. The sample holds about 130,000 clones, more than 70% seen once. The sequenced material came from PBMCs. The receptors were gathered from a man aged 40-55 years in good health and CMV-seronegative.

The V and J genes are TRBV2 and TRBJ1-4; perhaps TRBD1 as D (5 bases). V was trimmed by 4 bases and J by 4 bases, leaving 13 bases between them. CDR1 SNHLY and CDR2 FYNNEI come from the germline V gene. The CDR3 is made up of 15 amino acids. DNA for the CDR3: TGTGCCAGCAGTGCCGGAGGGACCGGTAATGAAAAACTGTTTTTT. Protein: CASSAGGTGNEKLFF.

The chain uses TRBV7-9 and TRBJ1-4, with TRBD1 matching over 10 bases. The CDR3 has 16 residues. V lost 4 bases to trimming and J lost 7 bases; unmatched junction nucleotides: 9. From germline, CDR1 is SEHNR and CDR2 FQNEAQ (reference sequence). This CDR3 is CASSSSSGTGAEKLFF. As DNA, the CDR3 is TGTGCCAGCAGCTCCTCCTCCGGGACAGGGGCTGAAAAACTGTTTTTT.

The chain combines TRBV4-3 with TRBJ1-2, with D possibly TRBD1 on 5 matching bases. Deletions cut 4 bases from V and 5 bases from J, with 17 bases between. CDR3 length: 15 amino acids. CDR1 and CDR2 (germline): LGHNA, YSLEER. CDR3 bases: TGCGCCAGCAGCCCCTCGGGGGGGACGGGGTATGGCTACACCTTC. Amino acids: CASSPSGGTGYGYTF.

The chain carries TRBV7-9 and TRBJ1-1; D might be TRBD1 (6 bases). Trimming stripped 2 bases from V and 3 bases from J, with 13 bases between. CDR1 and CDR2 (germline): SEHNR, FQNEAQ (reference sequence). There are 15 residues in the CDR3. The CDR3 protein is CASSLRGAGDTEAFF. The CDR3 region has the DNA TGTGCCAGCAGCTTAAGGGGGGCGGGGGACACTGAAGCTTTCTTT.

This sequence joins TRBV7-6 and TRBJ1-3; D ambiguous. The germline CDR1 and CDR2 sequences are SGHVS and FNYEAQ. The CDR3 spans 13 residues. With 5 bases removed from V and 4 bases from J, the gap between germline ends came to 9 bases. CDR3 nucleotides: TGTGCCAGCAGCCCTAGCGGGGGAAACACCATATATTTT. It is translated as CASSPSGGNTIYF.

The CDR3 DNA is TGTGCCAGCAGCCAGGACGGGGTTTACCCCTACGAGCAGTACTTC. Its protein is CASSQDGVYPYEQYF. The chain joins TRBV5-4 to TRBJ2-7; D perhaps matches TRBD2 (5 bases). The CDR3 extends over 15 amino acids. Germline V gene sequence: CDR1 SGHNT, CDR2 YYREEE (reference sequence). Trimming took off 4 bases at V and 2 bases at J, with 16 bases between the two ends.

CDR3 residues: CASSDRTYSTGELFF. DNA of the CDR3: TGTGCCAGCAGCGATAGAACGTACTCCACCGGGGAGCTGTTTTTT. The V call is TRBV6-6, the J call TRBJ2-2; D ambiguous. Germline V gene data show CDR1 as MNHNY and CDR2 as SVGAGI (reference sequence). Trimming shortened V by 6 bases and J by 4 bases, and 15 bases separated the two germline ends. The CDR3 runs to 15 residues.

The chain links TRBV5-4 to TRBJ2-7; 14 bases match TRBD2. V lost 4 bases to trimming and J lost 7 bases; unmatched junction nucleotides: 7. The CDR3 runs 15 residues. Germline values: CDR1 SGHNT, CDR2 YYREEE (reference sequence). The CDR3 reads CASSRGTSGGREQYF. The CDR3 DNA follows: TGTGCCAGCAGCAGGGGGACTAGCGGGGGAAGAGAGCAGTACTTC.